This TCR beta chain was recorded in a study of somatic mutations in T cells in chronic GVHD (dated by TCRdb to 2018 to 2020). The sample holds one count of this clone. The antigen it binds to is not known. Base quality data are lacking; no much larger clone is found one base away. The CDR3, from cysteine to phenylalanine, totals 15 residues. CDR3 DNA is the only sequence kept; it has 45 bases, read in frame from the first base. The junction carries 14 bases between V and J, which are trimmed by 1 base and 4 bases respectively. CDR1 and CDR2, looked up from the germline V gene, are SGHTA and FQGNSA. Isolated genomic DNA was used for TCRbeta deep sequencing. TCRbeta CDR3 sequencing and initial data processing were performed with the immunoSEQ assay as a commercial service. Per the original workflow: IMGT was used to annotate V, D, J genes, while reads were demultiplexed, adapter and primer sequences were stripped out, and similar clones were merged through frequency-ratio clustering. TCRdb took over this immuneACCESS table, retaining in-frame rearrangements with V and J assigned. Such tables are incomplete; in checked studies, under half of the missing clones stem from an unresolved V gene, and the remainder is unexplained. V, J and clone size are those of that table, while D and trimming were read from the DNA. The sample yields 13,000 or so clones; roughly three quarters were counted once. The ten most abundant clones make up approximately 31% of the sample.

Sorting staining used anti-CD3, anti-CD4, anti-CD8 and a Vbeta20 antibody from the IOTest Beta Mark kit on a FACSAria III, with purity above 98%. Peripheral blood was collected in sodium heparin tubes and mononuclear cells were isolated by Ficoll-Paque PLUS density gradient centrifugation. Before TCRbeta deep sequencing, the CD4+ Vbeta20+, CD4+ Vbeta20-, and CD8+ T cell fractions were FACS-sorted. The clonotype originates from a male patient aged 50 to 59 with chronic graft-versus-host disease. Following a transplant, some T cells may be graft donor cells, not patient cells. The specimen was Vbeta20-negative CD4+ T cells from blood. The sample's cell subset or site label is to be understood as: CD4+ T cells sorted as TCR Vbeta20 negative by flow cytometry. Recombination joined TRBV7-2 with TRBJ2-7, with the D segment identity uncertain. The DNA is TGTGCCAGCAGCTTAGGTGACGGGTCTCGGTACGAGCAGTACTTC. It translates to CASSLGDGSRYEQYF.